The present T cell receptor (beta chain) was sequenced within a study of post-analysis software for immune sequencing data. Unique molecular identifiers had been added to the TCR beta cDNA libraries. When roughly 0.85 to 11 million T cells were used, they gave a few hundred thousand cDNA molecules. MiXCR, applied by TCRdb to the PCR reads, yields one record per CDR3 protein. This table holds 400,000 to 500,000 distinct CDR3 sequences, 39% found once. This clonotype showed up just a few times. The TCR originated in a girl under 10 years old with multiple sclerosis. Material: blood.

The CDR3 DNA follows: TGTGCCAGCAGCCCCCCCGGGACAGCCTACGAGCAGTACTTC. It codes for CASSPPGTAYEQYF. The rearrangement joins TRBV7-9 to TRBJ2-7; TRBD1 matches 7 bases. Trimming took 5 bases from V and 2 from J; bases not matched to a gene: 6. The CDR3 extends over 14 amino acids. Germline lookup yields CDR1 SEHNR and CDR2 FQNEAQ (reference sequence).